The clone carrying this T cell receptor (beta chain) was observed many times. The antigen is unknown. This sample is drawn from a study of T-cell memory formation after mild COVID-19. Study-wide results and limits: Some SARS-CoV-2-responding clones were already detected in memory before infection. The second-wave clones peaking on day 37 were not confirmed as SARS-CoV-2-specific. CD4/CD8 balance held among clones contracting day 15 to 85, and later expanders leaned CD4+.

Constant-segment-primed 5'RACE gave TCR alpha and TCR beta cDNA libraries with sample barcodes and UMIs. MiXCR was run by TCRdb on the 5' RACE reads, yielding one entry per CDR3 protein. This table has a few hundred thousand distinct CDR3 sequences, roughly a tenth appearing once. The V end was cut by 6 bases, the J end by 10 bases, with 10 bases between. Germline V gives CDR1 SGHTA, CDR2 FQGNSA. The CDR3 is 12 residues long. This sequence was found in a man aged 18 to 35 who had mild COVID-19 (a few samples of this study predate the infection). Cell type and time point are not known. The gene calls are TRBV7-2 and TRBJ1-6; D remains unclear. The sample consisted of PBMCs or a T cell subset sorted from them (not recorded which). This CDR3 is CASRAQGSPLHF. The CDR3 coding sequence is TGTGCCAGCAGAGCGCAAGGGTCACCCCTCCACTTT.